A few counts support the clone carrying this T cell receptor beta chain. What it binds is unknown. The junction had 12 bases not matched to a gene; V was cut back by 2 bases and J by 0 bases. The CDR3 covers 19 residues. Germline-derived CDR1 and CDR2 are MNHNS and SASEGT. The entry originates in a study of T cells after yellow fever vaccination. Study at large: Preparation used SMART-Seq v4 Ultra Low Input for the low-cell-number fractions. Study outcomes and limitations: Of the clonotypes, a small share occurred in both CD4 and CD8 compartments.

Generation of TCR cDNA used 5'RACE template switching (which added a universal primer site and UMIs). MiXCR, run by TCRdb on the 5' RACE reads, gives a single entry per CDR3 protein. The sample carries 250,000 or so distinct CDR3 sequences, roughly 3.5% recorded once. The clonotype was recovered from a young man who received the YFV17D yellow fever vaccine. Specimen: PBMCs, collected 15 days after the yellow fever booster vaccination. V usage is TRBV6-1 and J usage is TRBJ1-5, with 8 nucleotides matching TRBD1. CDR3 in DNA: TGTGCCAGCAGTGAACCCGACAGGGGACAACTCTATAGCAATCAGCCCCAGCATTTT. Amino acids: CASSEPDRGQLYSNQPQHF.